This paragraph covers one TCR beta chain sequence. The PCR contained 60 Vbeta and 13 Jbeta primers. The table came from immunoSEQ multiplex PCR; TCRdb's copy has only in-frame clones and leaves some out. The sample carries 60,000 to 65,000 clones, around 80% recorded once. Germline CDR1 reads SQVTM; CDR2 reads ANQGSEA. This CDR3 spans 13 amino acids. J gave up 5 bases and V 4 bases, and 7 bases lay outside the gene matches. This entry belongs to a study of cytomegalovirus exposure and HLA in healthy donors. This TCR derives from a woman in her forties in good health and CMV-seropositive. The V call is TRBV29-1, the J call TRBJ1-1; TRBD1 agrees at 7 bases. Sample: PBMCs. This chain's CDR3 is CSVVAEDRTEAFF. Here the CDR3 DNA reads TGCAGCGTTGTGGCAGAGGACAGGACTGAAGCTTTCTTT. Full variable domain (outside the CDR3, taken from reference TRBV29-1 and TRBJ1-1): SAVISQKPSRDICQRGTSLTIQCQVDSQVTMMFWYRQQPGQSLTLIATANQGSEATYESGFVIDKFPISRPNLTFSTLTVSNMSPEDSSIYLCSVVAEDRTEAFFGQGTRLTVV.